This T cell receptor beta chain was identified in a study of T cell responses to AZD1222 COVID-19 vaccine. Study-level background: Investigators merged groups given second doses at roughly 4 or roughly 12 weeks.

Assay used: immunoSEQ multiplex PCR; TCRdb lists only in-frame clones, some missing. The sample has approximately 67,000 clones, 80% to 90% seen once. Study results and caveats: Only a handful of AZD1222 recipients were seropositive at baseline. Dominant CD4 TCR responses targeted spike regions 160-218 and 743-854.

Note on this clone: Its matching antigen is unknown.

Specimen: peripheral blood, collected on day 0 of AZD1222 vaccination. The sequence came from an adult in good health.

CDR3 DNA sequence: TGTGCCAGCGGGGATGGTTCACCCCTCCACTTT. Its protein product is CASGDGSPLHF. V gene TRBV6-5 combines with J gene TRBJ1-6, with no clear D. Germline CDR1 and CDR2: MNHEY and SVGAGI. The length of the CDR3 is 11 residues. V lost 8 bases to trimming and J lost 9 bases, with 8 bases between them.